This TCR beta chain was identified during a study of OX40 agonist ivuxolimab in advanced cancers. Study overall: Ivuxolimab, which patients received intravenously every 2 weeks, was dosed at 0.01 to 10 mg/kg.

Autoimmune disease history or systemic immunosuppression led to patients being barred. Only in-frame clones appear in the TCRdb table, and some are missing; sequencing was by immunoSEQ multiplex PCR. Of 45,000 to 60,000 clones listed, approximately 89% are singletons. This TCR was sampled from an adult with an advanced solid tumor such as melanoma, head and neck, liver or kidney cancer. The specimen was CD4+ or CD8+ T cells sorted from blood, collected in a trial of the OX40 agonist ivuxolimab.

CDR3 sequence: CASSEDSFNSPLHF. The CDR3 DNA reads TGTGCCAGCAGTGAGGACAGTTTTAATTCACCCCTCCACTTT. The chain uses TRBV6-5 and TRBJ1-6; a possible D gene is TRBD1 (6 bases). Germline CDR1 reads MNHEY; CDR2 reads SVGAGI. This CDR3 spans 14 amino acids. V lost 5 bases to trimming and J lost 6 bases, with 11 bases between them.